This T cell receptor (beta chain) was found in a study of T cells in Graves' hyperthyroidism and ophthalmopathy. Study-wide background: Peripheral blood draws took place at initial diagnosis, ahead of any treatment.

This CDR3 spans 14 amino acids. CDR1 is SGHTA, CDR2 FQGNSA, per germline. About this clonotype itself: What it binds is not known. This may be a read error, as it is one base from a much larger clone.

Researchers amplified the TCR beta CDR3 regions from RNA transcripts. A set of HTBI primers served as the primers for a first-round RT-PCR of the TCR CDR3. One entry per CDR3 protein, called by TCRdb with MiXCR from the multiplex PCR reads. Here the sample spans hundreds of thousands of distinct CDR3 sequences, about 20% being singletons. Regarding the study as a whole: From stable hyperthyroidism, ophthalmopathy was set apart by a 13 V-J model.

Material for sequencing was blood. This chain connects TRBV7-2 to TRBJ2-3, with D maybe TRBD2 (5 bases). The TCR originated in a young man with Graves' ophthalmopathy. CDR3 in amino acids: CATSLGGSGSTQYF. DNA of the CDR3: TGTGCCACCAGCTTAGGAGGCTCTGGGTCTACGCAGTATTTT.